This TCR beta chain is drawn from a study of T cell responses to AZD1222 COVID-19 vaccine. For this clone: Antigen unknown.

Findings and limits, study-wide: The donor cohort was predominantly white British with a female majority, and clonal diversity may have been underestimated. At baseline, just 6 or 7 AZD1222 recipients tested seropositive.

Germline-derived CDR1 and CDR2 are MNHEY and SMNVEV (reference sequence). There are 15 residues in the CDR3. Trimming cost V 6 bases and J 1 base; bases outside gene matches: 5. Some clones are missing from TCRdb's copy, which holds only in-frame ones; the method was immunoSEQ multiplex PCR. The data show 100,000 to 150,000 clones, more than 85% seen once. Sequenced here: peripheral blood, sampled on day 0 of AZD1222 vaccination. This sequence originates from an adult in good health. V usage is TRBV27 and J usage is TRBJ1-1, with 10 bases fitting TRBD1. The CDR3 loop is CASRTWDRGNTEAFF. CDR3 in DNA: TGTGCCAGCAGGACCTGGGACAGGGGGAACACTGAAGCTTTCTTT.